Listed below are T cell receptor beta chains from one sample, sequenced in a study of memory CD4+ T cells and cytomegalovirus serostatus. Assay used: immunoSEQ multiplex PCR; TCRdb lists only in-frame clones, some missing. This sample has 75,000 to 95,000 clones, with approximately 80% found just once. What was sequenced was memory CD4+ T cells from blood. Receptors were obtained from an adult in good health and CMV-seronegative. Both conserved end residues are part of each CDR3. Fields, in order: J gene, D gene, clone size, V gene, CDR3 protein, CDR3 DNA. The D gene is left open where the match is weak. Clone size is shown for a subset of rows, as once, few, many or a class of expanded clone.

TRBJ2-1,TRBD2,NA,TRBV4-3,CASSPRGGGVGSYNEQFF,TGCGCCAGCAGCCCAAGGGGCGGGGGGGTTGGCTCCTACAATGAGCAGTTCTTC
TRBJ2-1,NA,NA,TRBV12-2,CASRLMGGPSSYNEQFF,TGTGCAAGTCGCTTAATGGGCGGTCCGAGCTCCTACAATGAGCAGTTCTTC
TRBJ2-5,NA,NA,TRBV5-1,CASSLGDMYQETQYF,TGCGCCAGCAGCTTGGGGGACATGTACCAAGAGACCCAGTACTTC
TRBJ1-2,NA,NA,TRBV10-3,CAISPQSETGYTF,TGTGCCATCAGCCCCCAGAGTGAGACTGGCTACACCTTC
TRBJ1-1,NA,NA,TRBV7-2,CASSLESRQTEAFF,TGTGCCAGCAGCTTAGAAAGCCGGCAGACTGAAGCTTTCTTT
TRBJ1-4,NA,NA,TRBV7-2,CASSPRVAGEKLFF,TGTGCCAGCAGCCCGCGGGTCGCGGGGGAAAAACTGTTTTTT
TRBJ2-2,NA,NA,TRBV7-8,CASSLSRTTNTGELFF,TGTGCCAGCAGCTTAAGTAGGACCACGAACACCGGGGAGCTGTTTTTT
TRBJ1-2,TRBD1,NA,TRBV5-5,CASSFSDRGGYTF,TGTGCCAGCAGCTTTTCTGACAGGGGCGGCTACACCTTC
TRBJ2-3,TRBD2,once,TRBV4-1,CASSQSVGGGYSTDTQYF,TGCGCCAGCAGCCAATCTGTCGGGGGGGGATATAGCACAGATACGCAGTATTTT
TRBJ2-3,NA,NA,TRBV6-5,CASSRGDTQYF,TGTGCCAGCAGTCGGGGGGATACGCAGTATTTT
TRBJ2-5,TRBD2,NA,TRBV10-3,CAISGGVGETQYF,TGTGCCATCAGCGGGGGGGTGGGAGAGACCCAGTACTTC
TRBJ1-4,TRBD1,NA,TRBV11-2,CASSSRGTGGEKLFF,TGTGCCAGCAGCTCTCGAGGGACAGGGGGTGAAAAACTGTTTTTT
TRBJ1-2,NA,NA,TRBV7-2,CASSFGTYGYTF,TGTGCCAGCAGCTTCGGGACCTATGGCTACACCTTC
TRBJ1-5,TRBD1,NA,TRBV2,CASRKGQGLGQPQHF,TGTGCCAGCAGGAAGGGACAGGGTCTCGGTCAGCCCCAGCATTTT
TRBJ1-2,NA,NA,TRBV4-1,CASSPPMRHYGYTF,TGCGCCAGCAGCCCCCCTATGAGACACTATGGCTACACCTTC
TRBJ1-4,NA,NA,TRBV1,CTSSQDGAGSNEKLFF,TGCACCAGCAGCCAAGATGGAGCAGGGTCTAATGAAAAACTGTTTTTT
TRBJ1-5,TRBD1,once,TRBV5-8,CASSPGTVDSNQPQHF,TGTGCCAGCAGCCCGGGGACAGTAGATAGCAATCAGCCCCAGCATTTT
TRBJ1-1,NA,NA,TRBV5-1,CASSRDSAVNTEAFF,TGCGCCAGCAGCCGGGATTCTGCGGTGAACACTGAAGCTTTCTTT
TRBJ1-2,NA,once,TRBV2,CASNWGVRDYTF,TGTGCCAGCAACTGGGGAGTGAGGGACTACACCTTC
TRBJ1-6,TRBD1,once,TRBV9,CASSTSGTGNSPLHF,TGTGCCAGCAGCACCTCCGGGACAGGCAATTCACCCCTCCACTTT
TRBJ2-3,NA,NA,TRBV6-1,CASSESGYTQYF,TGTGCCAGCAGTGAATCGGGGTATACGCAGTATTTT
TRBJ2-7,TRBD2,NA,TRBV27,CASRGGGRYEQYF,TGTGCCAGCAGGGGCGGGGGGCGTTACGAGCAGTACTTC
TRBJ1-5,TRBD1,NA,TRBV7-2,CASSVHRGSNQPQHF,TGTGCCAGCAGCGTACACAGGGGCAGCAATCAGCCCCAGCATTTT
TRBJ1-2,TRBD1,NA,TRBV4-2,CASSRIQGADYGYTF,TGTGCCAGCAGCCGCATACAGGGGGCGGACTATGGCTACACCTTC
TRBJ1-2,NA,few,TRBV6-5,CASSYGRGFTNYGYTF,TGTGCCAGCAGTTACGGCCGGGGCTTTACTAACTATGGCTACACCTTC
TRBJ2-1,NA,NA,TRBV9,CASSVRANEQFF,TGTGCCAGCAGCGTACGGGCGAATGAGCAGTTCTTC
TRBJ2-7,TRBD1,NA,TRBV18,CASSPGTATFYEQYF,TGTGCCAGCTCACCCGGGACAGCCACATTCTACGAGCAGTACTTC
TRBJ2-7,TRBD2,NA,TRBV7-8,CASSLQRGAAYEQYF,TGTGCCAGCAGCCTGCAGCGGGGGGCCGCCTACGAGCAGTACTTC
TRBJ2-7,TRBD2,NA,TRBV10-3,CAIKRSGEDYEQYF,TGTGCCATCAAACGGAGCGGGGAAGACTACGAGCAGTACTTC
TRBJ2-1,NA,NA,TRBV30,CAWSELQGGEQFF,TGTGCCTGGAGTGAACTACAGGGAGGGGAGCAGTTCTTC
TRBJ1-6,TRBD1,NA,TRBV19,CASSGTGGRNSPLHF,TGTGCCAGTAGCGGGACAGGGGGCCGGAATTCACCCCTCCACTTT
TRBJ1-2,NA,NA,TRBV15,CATSRDNGVVYGYTF,TGTGCCACCAGCAGAGATAACGGGGTTGTCTATGGCTACACCTTC
TRBJ2-1,TRBD1,once,TRBV5-4,CASSLGVTGTNYNEQFF,TGTGCCAGCAGCTTGGGAGTGACAGGGACCAATTACAATGAGCAGTTCTTC
TRBJ2-7,TRBD1,NA,TRBV19,CASSPQATGTYEQYF,TGTGCCAGTAGTCCCCAAGCGACAGGGACCTACGAGCAGTACTTC
TRBJ2-1,TRBD2,NA,TRBV5-1,CASSVSSGGYNEQFF,TGCGCCAGCAGCGTCTCTAGCGGGGGATACAATGAGCAGTTCTTC
TRBJ1-3,NA,NA,TRBV11-2,CASSQQEGNTIYF,TGTGCCAGCAGCCAGCAAGAGGGAAACACCATATATTTT
TRBJ2-5,NA,NA,TRBV4-3,CASGPWVGRKETQYF,TGCGCCAGCGGGCCTTGGGTCGGGCGGAAAGAGACCCAGTACTTC
TRBJ1-2,TRBD1,NA,TRBV30,CAWSHNRGQPVTF,TGTGCCTGGAGTCACAACAGGGGGCAACCGGTGACCTTC
TRBJ2-5,TRBD2,NA,TRBV5-1,CASSFGLAGGETQYF,TGCGCCAGCAGCTTTGGACTAGCGGGGGGAGAGACCCAGTACTTC
TRBJ1-2,NA,NA,TRBV5-4,CASSSDTLYGYTF,TGTGCCAGCAGCTCGGACACTTTATATGGCTACACCTTC
TRBJ2-7,NA,NA,TRBV27,CASSSLRYEQYF,TGTGCCAGCAGTTCCCTGCGGTACGAGCAGTACTTC